The entry that follows covers one T cell receptor beta chain sequence. The repertoire was sequenced with immunoSEQ multiplex PCR; TCRdb's copy has only in-frame clones and lacks some. The sample consists of approximately 300,000 clones, around nine tenths of them appearing once. This sample was included in a study of blood T cell repertoires in COVID-19. This receptor was taken from a man between 60 and 75 years old who had recovered from COVID-19. The specimen sequenced was PBMCs or T cells enriched from blood (not recorded which).

The CDR3 DNA follows: TGTGCCAGCAGCCCTCAGGGGCGAGTTACTGAAGCTTTCTTT. This sequence encodes CASSPQGRVTEAFF. The chain is built from TRBV7-6 and TRBJ1-1, with D perhaps TRBD1 (6 bases). In germline, CDR1 is SGHVS, CDR2 FNYEAQ. V lost 5 bases to trimming and J lost 5 bases, with 15 bases between them. CDR3 length equals 14 residues. Looking up the rest from reference TRBV7-6 and TRBJ1-1 gives the full variable domain: GAGVSQSPRYKVTKRGQDVALRCDPISGHVSLYWYRQALGQGPEFLTYFNYEAQQDKSGLPNDRFSAERPEGSISTLTIQRTEQRDSAMYRCASSPQGRVTEAFFGQGTRLTVV.